Below, 14 T cell receptor beta chains from the same sample are listed, as sequenced in a study of T cells after yellow fever vaccination. Via MiXCR, TCRdb re-called the 5' RACE reads, giving one row per CDR3 protein. This table has 450,000 to 600,000 distinct CDR3 sequences, about 15% appearing once. This material consisted of PBMCs, taken about 5 days after the first yellow fever vaccination. The receptors come from a man younger than 35 who received the YFV17D yellow fever vaccine.

The chain is built from TRBV20-1 and TRBJ2-7; D perhaps matches TRBD1 (5 bases). CDR1 is DFQATT and CDR2 is SNEGSKA in the germline V gene (reference sequence). CDR3 length: 13 amino acids. The V gene lost 5 bases and the J gene lost 2 bases, with 13 bases spanning the gap. The CDR3 DNA is TGCAGTGCTCGATCGGACATCGCCTACGAGCAGTACGTC. This translates into CSARSDIAYEQYV.

J is TRBJ2-7 and V is TRBV7-9; TRBD1 agrees at 9 bases. The germline V gene encodes CDR1 SEHNR and CDR2 FQNEAQ (reference sequence). The CDR3 extends over 17 amino acids. After removal of 5 bases from V and 3 bases from J, the junction contained 14 bases not matched to a gene. CDR3 sequence: CASSPGGQGVRFYEQYF. The CDR3 nucleotides read TGTGCCAGCAGCCCCGGGGGACAGGGAGTACGCTTCTACGAGCAGTACTTC. The whole variable domain, filled in from reference TRBV7-9 and TRBJ2-7, reads DTGVSQNPRHKITKRGQNVTFRCDPISEHNRLYWYRQTLGQGPEFLTYFQNEAQLEKSRLLSDRFSAERPKGSFSTLEIQRTEQGDSAMYLCASSPGGQGVRFYEQYFGPGTRLTVT.

V usage is TRBV7-2 and J usage is TRBJ2-5, with D tentatively TRBD2 (5 bases). In germline, CDR1 is SGHTA, CDR2 FQGNSA. The CDR3 spans 14 residues. Trimming took 3 bases from V and 4 from J, leaving 12 bases between them. CDR3 in amino acids: CASSFSGRGETQYF. In DNA form, the CDR3 reads TGTGCCAGCAGCTTCTCAGGTCGGGGAGAGACCCAGTACTTC.

CDR3 protein: CAWSEGYQGETQYF. For the CDR3, the DNA is TGTGCCTGGAGTGAGGGCTATCAGGGCGAGACCCAGTACTTC. This chain uses TRBV30 with TRBJ2-5; D perhaps matches TRBD1 (5 bases). The CDR3 is made up of 14 amino acids. The germline gives CDR1 GTSNPN, CDR2 SVGIG (reference sequence). Trimming cost V 1 base and J 5 bases, with 14 bases left between them.

This clonotype turned up a few times. The chain carries TRBV9 and TRBJ1-6; 9 bases agree with TRBD1. Germline assignment: CDR1 SGDLS and CDR2 YYNGEE. The CDR3 spans 18 residues. J lost 10 bases, V lost 0 bases, and 14 bases had no gene match. CDR3 nucleotide sequence: TGTGCCAGCAGCGTAGACCCCTTCGGGGGGACAGGGTTGTCACCCCTCCACTTT. This translates into CASSVDPFGGTGLSPLHF.

The CDR3 sequence: CASSQQWGGNTEAFF. In DNA form, the CDR3 reads TGTGCCAGCAGCCAACAATGGGGGGGGAACACTGAAGCTTTCTTT. This rearrangement joins TRBV7-2 to TRBJ1-1; weak D call: TRBD1 (5 bases). Trimming took 5 bases from V and 1 from J, leaving 14 bases between them. The CDR3 is made up of 15 amino acids. CDR1 and CDR2 (germline): SGHTA, FQGNSA.

This sequence joins TRBV4-1 and TRBJ2-1, with 16 positions matching TRBD2. This CDR3 comprises 18 residues. Germline CDR1 MGHRA, CDR2 YSYEKL. The ends lost 0 bases at V and 2 bases at J; junction bases unmatched: 1. The CDR3, as DNA: TGCGCCAGCAGCCAAGATGGGACTAGCGGGGGGGCCTACAATGAGCAGTTCTTC. Protein sequence: CASSQDGTSGGAYNEQFF.

This clonotype occurred a few times. This chain links TRBV5-1 with TRBJ2-3; 10 nucleotides agree with TRBD2. The CDR3 runs 14 residues. The germline V gene encodes CDR1 SGHRS and CDR2 YFSETQ. The V and J ends lost 6 bases and 2 bases, in that order; junction bases with no gene match: 3. In DNA form, the CDR3 reads TGCGCCAGCACCCTAGCGGGGGCCACAGATACGCAGTATTTT. As protein: CASTLAGATDTQYF.

This clonotype was detected a few times. The chain links TRBV12-3 or TRBV12-4 to TRBJ2-7; the D call may be TRBD1 or TRBD2 (5 bases each). This CDR3 has 14 residues. Trimming left V 2 bases short and J 2 bases short, with 10 bases between. The CDR3 region has the DNA TGTGCCAGCAGTTTAAGGGACGGTCCCTACGAGCAGTACTTC. Residues: CASSLRDGPYEQYF.

In its sample, this clonotype was seen a few times. V usage is TRBV7-9 and J usage is TRBJ2-5; D unresolved. V was clipped by 4 bases and J by 5 bases, with 14 bases between them. Germline-derived CDR1 and CDR2 are SEHNR and FQNEAQ (reference sequence). CDR3 length equals 14 residues. CDR3 in DNA: TGTGCCAGCAGCTACGTTACAACCTTCGAGACCCAGTACTTC. Amino acid sequence: CASSYVTTFETQYF.

This chain connects TRBV5-1 to TRBJ1-1; 8 bases align to TRBD1. The CDR3 length is 15 residues. V gave up 5 bases and J gave up 6 bases; unmatched junction bases: 12. Germline V CDR1 and CDR2: SGHRS, YFSETQ. The CDR3 reads CASRDRTGSDAEAFF. The CDR3 region has the DNA TGCGCCAGCAGAGACAGGACAGGGTCGGACGCTGAAGCTTTCTTT.

The chain links TRBV6-2 or TRBV6-3 to TRBJ2-1; 9 nucleotides agree with TRBD1. CDR1 is MNHEY, CDR2 SVGEGT, per germline. There are 15 residues in the CDR3. V lost 4 bases, J lost 6 bases, and 7 bases stayed unmatched. CDR3 region: CASSSEQGAPNEQFF. Written as DNA, the CDR3 is TGTGCCAGCAGTTCGGAACAGGGGGCTCCCAATGAGCAGTTCTTC.

This sequence joins TRBV6-2 or TRBV6-3 and TRBJ1-1; tentatively, D is TRBD1 (5 bases). Looked up from germline, CDR1 is MNHEY and CDR2 is SVGEGT. V gave up 8 bases and J gave up 4 bases, with 14 bases separating them. The CDR3 is 13 amino acids. The DNA for the CDR3 is TGTGCCAGCGGGGACGGAATGATCACTGAAGCTTTCTTT. Protein product: CASGDGMITEAFF.

This clonotype was seen a few times. The chain uses TRBV4-3 and TRBJ2-7, with 10 positions matching TRBD2. Germline V gives CDR1 LGHNA, CDR2 YSLEER. V lost 1 base to trimming and J lost 0 bases; unmatched junction nucleotides: 9. This CDR3 spans 18 amino acids. This CDR3 reads CASSQVVNSGGPSYEQYF. The CDR3 coding sequence is TGCGCCAGCAGCCAAGTCGTAAATAGCGGGGGGCCCTCCTACGAGCAGTACTTC.